This paragraph reports one T cell receptor (beta chain). The data stem from a study of cytomegalovirus exposure and HLA in healthy donors. PCR primers comprised 60 Vbeta and 13 Jbeta primers. Here immunoSEQ multiplex PCR was the method, and the copy in TCRdb shows in-frame clones only, minus some. Of approximately 80,000 clones listed, 60% to 75% were seen once; the top ten hold over 8.5%. Germline CDR1 reads MNHEY; CDR2 reads SMNVEV (reference sequence). The CDR3 totals 15 residues. Sample: PBMCs. The source of this sequence is a woman between 40 and 55 years old in good health and CMV-seropositive. The genes are TRBV27 and TRBJ2-7; 10 bases map to TRBD1. The end of the DNA fits TRBJ2-1 better, so the J call may be wrong. The CDR3 DNA is TGTGCCAGCAGTAAGGGGGACAGGGGTCGGAATGAGCAGTTCTTC. The encoded protein is CASSKGDRGRNEQFF.